This T cell receptor beta chain stems from a study of cytomegalovirus exposure and HLA in healthy donors. Generated by immunoSEQ multiplex PCR, the TCRdb table keeps only in-frame clones and is missing some. In the table there are about 350,000 clones, 87% of which are singletons. This sequence was found in a woman in her twenties or thirties in good health and CMV-seropositive. Sequenced sample: PBMCs.

The CDR3 loop is CASSAGLAGGSYEQYF. The CDR3 bases are TGTGCCAGCAGCGCGGGACTAGCGGGGGGCTCCTACGAGCAGTACTTC. The rearrangement links TRBV7-2 to TRBJ2-7, with 15 bases that match TRBD2. The CDR3 is 16 residues long. The V segment lost 5 bases and the J segment 0 bases; nucleotides outside the gene matches: 2. Germline V gene sequence: CDR1 SGHTA, CDR2 FQGNSA.